What follows is one T cell receptor beta chain and its context. Measured with immunoSEQ multiplex PCR; TCRdb has only the in-frame clones, and not every one. Among about 44,000 clones listed, about 88% were seen once. The data were taken from a study of blood T cell repertoires in COVID-19. From germline, CDR1 is MDHEN and CDR2 SYDVKM. The CDR3 loop spans 13 amino acids. V lost 6 bases and J lost 11; bases outside the gene matches: 10. The V and J genes are TRBV28 and TRBJ1-1, with TRBD1 matching over 9 bases. Sequencing used peripheral blood. This TCR was sampled from a human donor in a cohort sampled during active COVID-19. CDR3 in amino acids: CASRETGGRQAFF. Here the CDR3 DNA reads TGTGCCAGCAGAGAAACAGGGGGCCGCCAGGCTTTCTTT.